This is a list of T cell receptor beta chains from one sample in a study of identical twins. TCRdb called the 5' RACE reads again in MiXCR, with one record for every CDR3 protein. The repertoire has approximately 490,000 distinct CDR3 sequences, approximately 20% of them found once; the top ten carry approximately 0.52%. These data were likewise used in another study, on yellow fever vaccine responses in identical twins.

What was sequenced was CD4+ T cells sorted from blood. These receptors originate from a woman aged 18 to 35 in good health. Both conserved end residues are part of each CDR3. D genes are given only for firm matches. Expanded clones are given a class, and other clones once, few, many or no size at all.

CDR3 protein	CDR3 DNA	D gene	J gene	clone size	V gene
CASSKLSTGTGSSYNEQFF	TGTGCCAGCAGTAAATTAAGCACCGGGACAGGGTCTTCCTACAATGAGCAGTTCTTC	TRBD1	TRBJ2-1	NA	TRBV6-1
CASSDSRAITDTQYF	TGTGCCAGCAGTGACTCGCGAGCGATCACAGATACGCAGTATTTT	NA	TRBJ2-3	few	TRBV6-4
CATREGATGELFF	TGTGCCACGCGGGAGGGTGCCACCGGGGAGCTGTTTTTT	TRBD2	TRBJ2-2	few	TRBV6-6
CASSRDNNEQFF	TGTGCCAGCAGCCGGGACAACAATGAGCAGTTCTTC	NA	TRBJ2-1	NA	TRBV2
CASSLRLGGRSDNEQFF	TGTGCCAGCAGCTTAAGGCTGGGGGGGAGGTCGGACAATGAGCAGTTCTTC	TRBD2	TRBJ2-1	few	TRBV7-8
CASSFTGTGGAGELFF	TGTGCCAGCAGCTTCACCGGGACAGGGGGTGCCGGGGAGCTGTTTTTT	TRBD1	TRBJ2-2	NA	TRBV7-3
CSVRQVLADTEAFF	TGCAGCGTTCGCCAGGTCTTAGCGGACACTGAAGCTTTCTTT	NA	TRBJ1-1	few	TRBV29-1
CASSRGASYEQYF	TGTGCCAGCAGTCGGGGGGCCTCCTACGAGCAGTACTTC	NA	TRBJ2-7	few	TRBV2
CASSQVSAGGPKVSKNIQYF	TGCGCCAGCAGCCAAGTTAGCGCGGGGGGTCCCAAAGTTTCCAAAAACATTCAGTACTTC	TRBD2	TRBJ2-4	few	TRBV4-1
CATQGLAGGNSVYEQYF	TGTGCCACCCAAGGACTAGCGGGAGGAAATTCGGTCTACGAGCAGTACTTC	NA	TRBJ2-7	NA	TRBV21-1
CASSFTGGFSSGANVLTF	TGTGCCAGCAGTTTTACAGGGGGCTTCAGTTCTGGGGCCAACGTCCTGACTTTC	TRBD1	TRBJ2-6	few	TRBV28
CSARDPLAGNEETQYF	TGCAGTGCTAGAGATCCCCTAGCGGGGAATGAAGAGACCCAGTACTTC	TRBD2	TRBJ2-5	few	TRBV20-1
CASSPPEGSDYTDTQYF	TGTGCCAGCAGCCCCCCGGAGGGTAGCGACTACACAGATACGCAGTATTTT	NA	TRBJ2-3	few	TRBV12-3/TRBV12-4
CASRTGSRANVLTF	TGTGCCAGCAGGACGGGTTCGCGGGCCAACGTCCTGACTTTC	NA	TRBJ2-6	NA	TRBV6-4
CASSLIAAGRGETQYF	TGTGCCAGCAGTTTGATTGCAGCGGGACGTGGAGAGACCCAGTACTTC	TRBD2	TRBJ2-5	NA	TRBV12-3/TRBV12-4
CASTRTGELTGELFF	TGTGCCAGCACGAGGACAGGGGAATTAACCGGGGAGCTGTTTTTT	TRBD1	TRBJ2-2	few	TRBV2
CASSPGLAGGPGYNEQFF	TGTGCCAGCAGCCCCGGACTAGCGGGAGGGCCGGGGTACAATGAGCAGTTCTTC	TRBD2	TRBJ2-1	few	TRBV9
CASSLERGSNEQFF	TGTGCCAGCAGCTTGGAAAGGGGGTCCAATGAGCAGTTCTTC	NA	TRBJ2-1	NA	TRBV7-8
CATSTNRAITDTQYF	TGTGCCACCAGTACCAACAGGGCCATCACAGATACGCAGTATTTT	NA	TRBJ2-3	NA	TRBV24-1
CASSGQGTGANVLTF	TGTGCCAGCAGTGGACAGGGGACTGGGGCCAACGTCCTGACTTTC	TRBD1	TRBJ2-6	few	TRBV28
CASSQVTGGLKNEQFF	TGTGCCAGCAGCCAAGTTACGGGGGGATTGAAAAATGAGCAGTTCTTC	TRBD2	TRBJ2-1	NA	TRBV14
CSAGQASYEQYF	TGCAGTGCTGGACAGGCCTCCTACGAGCAGTACTTC	TRBD1	TRBJ2-7	NA	TRBV20-1